The 23 T cell receptor beta chains below were found in one sample sequenced in a study of CD8 T cells in Susac syndrome. Random hexamers were used to reverse transcribe 0.5 to 1 ug of RNA. TCRdb recomputed calls from the immunoSEQ multiplex PCR reads with MiXCR, one row per CDR3 protein. The sample shows approximately 190,000 distinct CDR3 sequences, 80% to 95% of them seen only once. The sample was CD4+ T cells from PBMCs. The source of these receptors is a human donor in good health.

The V gene is TRBV6-5, the J gene TRBJ1-5, with 8 bases fitting TRBD1. The germline CDR1 and CDR2 sequences are MNHEY and SVGAGI. The CDR3 totals 15 residues. After removal of 6 bases from V and 5 bases from J, the junction contained 9 bases not matched to a gene. Here the CDR3 DNA reads TGTGCCAGCAGCCCCAGGGGGCACGGGGATCAGCCCCAGCATTTT. It encodes CASSPRGHGDQPQHF.

The sample holds one count of this clonotype. The gene calls are TRBV28 and TRBJ1-5, with TRBD1 identical over 9 bases. The CDR3 length is 16 residues. The ends lost 4 bases at V and 6 bases at J; junction bases unmatched: 10. CDR1 MDHEN and CDR2 SYDVKM come from the germline V gene. CDR3 in DNA: TGTGCCAGCAGTTCGAGCTCCGGGACAGGGCCTCAGCCCCAGCATTTT. It encodes CASSSSSGTGPQPQHF.

This rearrangement joins TRBV20-1 to TRBJ2-7, with 8 bases aligning to TRBD2. V trimming: 5 bases; J trimming: 2 bases; junction bases outside the gene matches: 11. The CDR3 extends over 15 amino acids. The germline gives CDR1 DFQATT, CDR2 SNEGSKA (reference sequence). The CDR3 reads CSAAPFERGTYEQYF. CDR3 DNA: TGCAGTGCTGCGCCCTTTGAGCGGGGGACCTACGAGCAGTACTTC.

V usage is TRBV7-2 and J usage is TRBJ1-2; no definite D call. This CDR3 spans 11 amino acids. Per germline, CDR1 SGHTA and CDR2 FQGNSA. V was trimmed by 5 bases and J by 5 bases, leaving 6 bases between them. CDR3 DNA: TGTGCCAGCAGCCTTTGGTATGGCTACACCTTC. This gives the protein CASSLWYGYTF. Combining the CDR3 with reference TRBV7-2 and TRBJ1-2 gives the whole variable domain GAGVSQSPSNKVTEKGKDVELRCDPISGHTALYWYRQSLGQGLEFLIYFQGNSAPDKSGLPSDRFSAERTGGSVSTLTIQRTQQEDSAVYLCASSLWYGYTFGSGTRLTVV.

The V gene is TRBV6-5, the J gene TRBJ1-2; TRBD1 matches at 7 bases. The CDR3 runs 17 residues. The trim removed 0 bases at V and 4 bases at J, leaving 11 bases unmatched. Germline V gene data show CDR1 as MNHEY and CDR2 as SVGAGI. CDR3 nucleotides: TGTGCCAGCAGTTACTCTTTTAGGGACAGCCTCCTCTATGGCTACACCTTC. This translates into CASSYSFRDSLLYGYTF.

J is TRBJ1-2 and V is TRBV7-2, with D possibly being TRBD1 (5 bases). The CDR3 covers 16 residues. CDR1 and CDR2 (germline): SGHTA, FQGNSA. The germline V and J ends were trimmed by 1 base and 1 base, with 13 bases remaining between them. DNA of the CDR3: TGTGCCAGCAGCTTAGGGGGGGACGGAAGTAACTATGGCTACACCTTC. It is translated as CASSLGGDGSNYGYTF.

This chain connects TRBV6-2 or TRBV6-3 to TRBJ2-2; TRBD2 matches at 8 bases. The CDR3 has 16 residues. Germline V CDR1 and CDR2: MNHEY, SVGEGT. V shed 6 bases and J 4 bases; nucleotides not matched to a gene: 10. CDR3 sequence: CASRLPGTSITGELFF. The CDR3 DNA reads as TGTGCCAGCAGACTCCCCGGGACTAGTATCACCGGGGAGCTGTTTTTT.

J is TRBJ2-2 and V is TRBV19, with 10 bases aligning to TRBD1. This CDR3 region has 18 residues. Unmatched junction bases numbered 11, after V lost 5 bases and J lost 2 bases. Per germline, CDR1 LNHDA and CDR2 SQIVND (reference sequence). The CDR3 sequence is CASSPGQGKLINTGELFF. Here the CDR3 DNA reads TGTGCCAGTAGTCCGGGACAGGGGAAATTAATAAACACCGGGGAGCTGTTTTTT.

The chain is built from TRBV6-5 and TRBJ2-7; D is tentatively TRBD1 or TRBD2 (5 bases each). Germline assignment: CDR1 MNHEY and CDR2 SVGAGI. This CDR3 is built from 16 residues. The V end lost 4 bases, the J end lost 3 bases, and 19 bases lay between the germline ends. This CDR3 reads CASSSPTGVGVYEQYF. The CDR3 DNA follows: TGTGCCAGCAGTTCCCCGACCGGGGTGGGGGTCTACGAGCAGTACTTC.

V and J are TRBV27 and TRBJ1-5; no firm D call. CDR3 length equals 14 residues. CDR1 is MNHEY and CDR2 is SMNVEV in the germline V gene (reference sequence). V was shortened by 2 bases and J by 5 bases, with 10 bases between the two germline ends. The CDR3 DNA follows: TGTGCCAGCAGTTTACTAGGTCCGGATCAGCCCCAGCATTTT. Protein product: CASSLLGPDQPQHF.

On this clonotype itself: A junction end diverges from the germline sequence, so it may reflect a read error. This chain joins TRBV7-8 and TRBJ2-3, with a possible D match to TRBD2 (5 bases). This CDR3 contains 19 residues. Germline V lookup: CDR1 SGHVS, CDR2 FQNEAQ. CDR3 sequence (DNA): TGTGCCAGCAGCCTAGCCCGACCTTTAAGGGTTACTAGCACAGATACGCAGTATTTT. Protein sequence: CASSLARPLRVTSTDTQYF.

This clonotype was counted once. The CDR3 is CASSRRQGTDNSPLHF. CDR3 DNA: TGTGCCAGCAGCCGGCGACAGGGGACGGACAATTCACCCCTCCACTTT. J is TRBJ1-6 and V is TRBV3-1; 8 bases agree with TRBD1. The CDR3 totals 16 residues. Germline CDR1 LGHDT, CDR2 YNNKEL (reference sequence). J was trimmed by 7 bases and V by 4 bases; bases with no gene match: 9. Full variable domain (remainder filled in from reference TRBV3-1 and TRBJ1-6): DTAVSQTPKYLVTQMGNDKSIKCEQNLGHDTMYWYKQDSKKFLKIMFSYNNKELIINETVPNRFSPKSPDKAHLNLHINSLELGDSAVYFCASSRRQGTDNSPLHFGNGTRLTVT.

The J gene is TRBJ1-2, the V gene TRBV29-1; D possibly corresponds to TRBD1 (5 bases). The CDR3 is 12 amino acids. V was pared by 7 bases and J by 6 bases, with 15 bases between. Germline CDR1 is SQVTM and CDR2 is ANQGSEA. The CDR3 region has the DNA TGCAGCGCCGGGACGGCCGCCAATGGCTACACCTTC. It translates to CSAGTAANGYTF.

The chain carries TRBV27 and TRBJ1-5; D might be TRBD1 (6 bases). In germline, CDR1 is MNHEY, CDR2 SMNVEV (reference sequence). V was cut by 2 bases and J by 2 bases, with 13 bases left in between. The CDR3 is made up of 16 amino acids. CDR3 in amino acids: CASSLEKGGGNQPQHF. The DNA of the CDR3 is TGTGCCAGCAGTTTAGAAAAGGGGGGTGGCAATCAGCCCCAGCATTTT.

J is TRBJ2-1 and V is TRBV11-1; D not certain. The CDR3 covers 14 residues. Deletions cut 2 bases from V and 0 bases from J, with 5 bases between. CDR1 SGHAT and CDR2 FQDESV come from the germline V gene (reference sequence). This chain's CDR3 is CASSLFISYNEQFF. CDR3 DNA sequence: TGTGCCAGCAGCTTATTTATCTCCTACAATGAGCAGTTCTTC. Complete variable domain (other parts from reference TRBV11-1 and TRBJ2-1): EAEVAQSPRYKITEKSQAVAFWCDPISGHATLYWYRQILGQGPELLVQFQDESVVDDSQLPKDRFSAERLKGVDSTLKIQPAELGDSAMYLCASSLFISYNEQFFGPGTRLTVL.

This clonotype was seen only once. The chain combines TRBV3-1 with TRBJ2-5; the match to TRBD2 covers 8 bases. With 4 bases clipped from V and 5 bases from J, the junction kept 6 bases outside the gene matches. The CDR3 spans 14 residues. Germline CDR1 and CDR2: LGHDT and YNNKEL (reference sequence). CDR3 in amino acids: CASSRGAGAETQYF. In nucleotides, the CDR3 is TGTGCCAGCAGCCGAGGAGCGGGGGCGGAGACCCAGTACTTC.

This chain links TRBV7-3 with TRBJ2-1; 7 positions agree with TRBD2. This CDR3 region has 20 residues. The junction had 16 bases not matched to a gene; V was cut back by 2 bases and J by 0 bases. From germline, CDR1 is SGHTA and CDR2 FQGTGA. CDR3 bases: TGTGCCAGCAGCTTAGTGCGGGGGAAATCGCCAATGAGCTCCTACAATGAGCAGTTCTTC. Amino acids: CASSLVRGKSPMSSYNEQFF.

V gene TRBV7-3 combines with J gene TRBJ2-1, with a possible D match to TRBD1 (6 bases). The CDR3 consists of 14 residues. Trimming removed 5 bases at V and 7 bases at J, with 15 bases between. CDR1 and CDR2 (germline): SGHTA, FQGTGA. As DNA, the CDR3 is TGTGCCAGCAGCCCCGCCTTAGGGGGAAATGAGCAGTTCTTC. This sequence encodes CASSPALGGNEQFF.

V usage is TRBV27 and J usage is TRBJ1-2, with D unclear. Germline V gene lookup returns CDR1 MNHEY and CDR2 SMNVEV (reference sequence). Trimming stripped 3 bases from V and 9 bases from J, with 17 bases between. The CDR3 totals 14 residues. The CDR3 coding sequence is TGTGCCAGCAGTTTCGGACGGGGTATGAGGCGCTACACCTTC. As protein: CASSFGRGMRRYTF.

In this sample, this clonotype turned up once. The V gene is TRBV7-2, the J gene TRBJ1-1, with a tentative D call TRBD1 (6 bases). With 8 bases removed from V and 6 bases from J, the gap between germline ends came to 19 bases. The CDR3 has 14 amino acids. Germline V lookup: CDR1 SGHTA, CDR2 FQGNSA. The CDR3 protein is CASPAPGTLAEAFF. DNA for the CDR3: TGTGCCAGCCCAGCCCCGGGGACATTGGCTGAAGCTTTCTTT. Drawing the rest from reference TRBV7-2 and TRBJ1-1, the complete variable domain is GAGVSQSPSNKVTEKGKDVELRCDPISGHTALYWYRQSLGQGLEFLIYFQGNSAPDKSGLPSDRFSAERTGGSVSTLTIQRTQQEDSAVYLCASPAPGTLAEAFFGQGTRLTVV.

The chain has TRBV4-1 and TRBJ2-4; D not resolved. The germline V gene encodes CDR1 MGHRA and CDR2 YSYEKL. V was clipped by 0 bases and J by 6 bases, with 6 bases between them. CDR3 length: 13 amino acids. The chain's CDR3 is CASSQDMGNIQYF. CDR3 sequence (DNA): TGCGCCAGCAGCCAAGATATGGGAAACATTCAGTACTTC.

The chain links TRBV5-4 to TRBJ1-2; D not certain. The CDR3 spans 13 residues. The germline V gene encodes CDR1 SGHNT and CDR2 YYREEE (reference sequence). Trimming took 3 bases from V and 4 from J, leaving 10 bases between them. CDR3 in amino acids: CASSSTRRYGYTF. In nucleotides, the CDR3 is TGTGCCAGCAGCTCCACCCGTCGCTATGGCTACACCTTC.

The chain joins TRBV28 to TRBJ1-2; possibly TRBD1 for D (5 bases). CDR1 MDHEN and CDR2 SYDVKM come from the germline V gene. This CDR3 contains 12 residues. Trimming stripped 3 bases from V and 7 bases from J, with 9 bases between. CDR3 protein: CASSFGGFGYTF. CDR3 bases: TGTGCCAGCAGTTTCGGGGGATTTGGCTACACCTTC.